This T cell receptor (beta chain) was documented in a study of early stage breast cancer tumors. General study results and limits: Commonly generated sequences made up most enriched TCRB sequences shared between patients.

The protocol was immunoSEQ multiplex PCR, while the TCRdb copy is restricted to in-frame clones and leaves out a portion. The sample has around 13,000 clones, around 80% seen once; the top ten hold around 7.6%. For this clone: Its antigen remains unidentified.

Looked up from germline, CDR1 is MNHNY and CDR2 is SVGAGI (reference sequence). Losses at the gene ends were 5 bases for V and 3 bases for J; bases not matched to a gene: 3. CDR3 length: 14 residues. This TCR came from a person aged 45 to 59 with breast cancer. This chain connects TRBV6-6 to TRBJ2-7; 11 bases match TRBD2. Sequences were obtained from normal breast tissue next to the tumor. The CDR3 DNA follows: TGTGCCAGCAGTCGAACTAGCGGGAGCTACGAGCAGTACTTC. It translates to CASSRTSGSYEQYF.